This TCR beta chain was captured by sequencing in a study of radiation and T cells in renal cell carcinoma. Study results and caveats: In blood, top tumor clones expanded by 2 weeks, shrinking by 4. Pretreatment tumor biopsies were lacking, so baseline clonotypes are unknown.

Only in-frame clones appear in the TCRdb table, and some are missing; sequencing was by immunoSEQ multiplex PCR. The profile covers 150,000 or so clones, with 88% appearing a single time and around 12% taken by the ten largest. The CDR3 is 17 residues long. The germline V gene encodes CDR1 SGHTS and CDR2 YDEGEE. V trimming: 4 bases; J trimming: 5 bases; junction bases outside the gene matches: 12. Sample time point: baseline pretreatment blood. The treatment here: 15 Gy SBRT to primary tumor, nephrectomy 4 weeks later. This renal cell carcinoma was of the clear cell type. This clone was seen only once. Its matching antigen is unknown.

The sequence derives from a woman aged 45-60 years with renal cell carcinoma. V gene TRBV5-8 combines with J gene TRBJ2-5; TRBD2 aligns across 12 bases. Sequenced material: blood, taken from a patient whose treatment included radiotherapy and nephrectomy. The CDR3 sequence is CASSRTLTSGGRETQYF. DNA for the CDR3: TGTGCCAGCAGCAGAACTCTAACTAGCGGGGGGCGGGAGACCCAGTACTTC. The full variable domain, completed using reference TRBV5-8 and TRBJ2-5, is EAGVTQSPTHLIKTRGQQATLRCSPISGHTSVYWYQQALGLGLQFLLWYDEGEERNRGNFPPRFSGRQFPNYSSELNVNALELEDSALYLCASSRTLTSGGRETQYFGPGTRLLVL.